These 29 T cell receptor beta chains share one sample of origin, sequenced in a study of T cell responses to AZD1222 COVID-19 vaccine. Only in-frame clones appear in the TCRdb table, and some are missing; sequencing was by immunoSEQ multiplex PCR. The repertoire holds about 150,000 clones, with around 87% as singletons. Sequencing was performed on peripheral blood, taken 28 days after the second AZD1222 dose. The receptors come from an adult who received the AZD1222 COVID-19 vaccine.

The rearrangement uses TRBV9 and TRBJ2-2, with 9 bases fitting TRBD2. Losses at the gene ends were 0 bases for V and 4 bases for J; bases not matched to a gene: 4. In germline, CDR1 is SGDLS, CDR2 YYNGEE. The CDR3 consists of 16 residues. CDR3 protein: CASSVGAGGFTGELFF. The DNA of the CDR3 is TGTGCCAGCAGCGTAGGAGCGGGAGGTTTCACCGGGGAGCTGTTTTTT.

The chain employs TRBV18 and TRBJ2-2; 7 bases map to TRBD1. The CDR3 is 15 amino acids. Germline-derived CDR1 and CDR2 are KGHSH and LQKENI. With V trimmed by 4 bases and J by 0 bases, 2 bases remained unmatched. As DNA, the CDR3 is TGTGCCAGCTCACTGGGGACAGCGAACACCGGGGAGCTGTTTTTT. Encoded protein: CASSLGTANTGELFF.

This sequence joins TRBV12-3 or TRBV12-4 and TRBJ1-1; D is unresolved. The CDR3 loop spans 13 amino acids. V gave up 3 bases and J gave up 1 base, with 6 bases separating them. The CDR3 region is CASSFFRNTEAFF. The CDR3 bases are TGTGCCAGCAGTTTTTTCCGGAACACTGAAGCTTTCTTT.

This clone appeared a few times. The genes are TRBV5-6 and TRBJ1-1; D unclear. The V gene's germline CDR1 is SGHDT and CDR2 YYEEEE. There are 18 residues in the CDR3. V gave up 3 bases and J gave up 2 bases, with 23 bases separating them. CDR3 nucleotides: TGTGCCAGCAGCTCGGTATGGGTGGAGAGAGGGAAAAACACTGAAGCTTTCTTT. It translates to CASSSVWVERGKNTEAFF.

The chain carries TRBV2 and TRBJ2-1; D is unresolved. The CDR3 covers 12 residues. The germline V gene encodes CDR1 SNHLY and CDR2 FYNNEI. V lost 5 bases and J 7 bases, leaving 9 bases between the germline ends. The CDR3 DNA reads TGTGCCAGCAGTATTATCCGTAATGAGCAGTTCTTC. Translated, it gives CASSIIRNEQFF.

This clone was detected only once. Other nucleotide sequences from this sample produce the same CDR3. CDR3 in DNA: TGTGCCAGCAGTTCAACAGGGGGGGGTCAGCCCCAGCATTTT. Amino acid sequence: CASSSTGGGQPQHF. J is TRBJ1-5 and V is TRBV28, with TRBD1 identical over 8 bases. This CDR3 is 14 amino acids long. The V gene's germline CDR1 is MDHEN and CDR2 SYDVKM. J lost 6 bases, V lost 4 bases, and 5 bases had no gene match. The full variable domain, in which reference TRBV28 and TRBJ1-5 provide the parts outside the CDR3, is DVKVTQSSRYLVKRTGEKVFLECVQDMDHENMFWYRQDPGLGLRLIYFSYDVKMKEKGDIPEGYSVSREKKERFSLILESASTNQTSMYLCASSSTGGGQPQHFGDGTRLSIL.

The rearrangement links TRBV28 to TRBJ2-7; D is ambiguous. Germline-derived CDR1 and CDR2 are MDHEN and SYDVKM. The length of the CDR3 is 15 residues. V dropped 4 bases and J dropped 4 bases, with 17 bases sitting between them. The CDR3 DNA is TGTGCCAGCAGTTCGTTGGGCCAGACATTGTACGAGCAGTACTTC. This translates into CASSSLGQTLYEQYF.

Comment on this clone: This sample also contains other DNA sequences that code for the same CDR3. The rearrangement links TRBV7-3 to TRBJ2-1, with D possibly being TRBD1 (6 bases). V was shortened by 9 bases and J by 0 bases, with 18 bases between the two germline ends. From germline, CDR1 is SGHTA and CDR2 FQGTGA. This CDR3 comprises 16 residues. CDR3 DNA: TGTGCCAGTAGCCCAGCGGCGGACAGCTCCTACAATGAGCAGTTCTTC. Its translation: CASSPAADSSYNEQFF.

The V and J genes are TRBV7-2 and TRBJ2-1, with a possible D match to TRBD2 (6 bases). The CDR3 extends over 15 amino acids. Per the germline V gene, CDR1 is SGHTA and CDR2 is FQGNSA. V was pared by 3 bases and J by 7 bases, with 16 bases between. The CDR3 is CASSFQWRVRNEQFF. The CDR3 region has the DNA TGTGCCAGCAGCTTTCAGTGGAGGGTCAGGAATGAGCAGTTCTTC.

The rearrangement joins TRBV5-4 to TRBJ2-2; D assignment may be TRBD1 or TRBD2 (6 bases each). V lost 3 bases to trimming and J lost 3 bases, with 12 bases between them. This CDR3 is built from 15 residues. Germline assignment: CDR1 SGHNT and CDR2 YYREEE (reference sequence). DNA for the CDR3: TGTGCCAGCAGCTCCAGAAGGGGGGACACCGGGGAGCTGTTTTTT. As protein: CASSSRRGDTGELFF. Looking up the rest from reference TRBV5-4 and TRBJ2-2 gives the full variable domain: ETGVTQSPTHLIKTRGQQVTLRCSSQSGHNTVSWYQQALGQGPQFIFQYYREEENGRGNFPPRFSGLQFPNYSSELNVNALELDDSALYLCASSSRRGDTGELFFGEGSRLTVL.

The gene calls are TRBV5-4 and TRBJ1-1; 9 bases match TRBD1. V lost 4 bases and J lost 3; bases outside the gene matches: 7. The CDR3 has 15 amino acids. CDR1 and CDR2 from the germline V gene are SGHNT and YYREEE (reference sequence). CDR3 nucleotides: TGTGCCAGCAGCCCTCCCGGGACAGGGTACACTGAAGCTTTCTTT. It encodes CASSPPGTGYTEAFF.

The CDR3 DNA reads as TGTGCCAGCAGCCATCGACAGGGGCTAGCCAAAAACATTCAGTACTTC. Translation gives CASSHRQGLAKNIQYF. V gene TRBV3-1 (or the pseudogene TRBV3-2) combines with J gene TRBJ2-4; 8 nucleotides line up with TRBD1. CDR3 length: 16 amino acids. Losses at the gene ends were 3 bases for V and 0 bases for J; bases not matched to a gene: 4. CDR1 is LGHDT, CDR2 YNNKEL, per germline (reference sequence).

The chain employs TRBV3-1 (or the pseudogene TRBV3-2) and TRBJ2-7, with TRBD2 identical over 15 bases. From germline, CDR1 is LGHDT and CDR2 YNNKEL (reference sequence). The junction had 4 bases not matched to a gene; V was cut back by 3 bases and J by 4 bases. The CDR3 length is 16 residues. CDR3 amino acids: CASSHSGLAGGYEQYF. CDR3 nucleotides: TGTGCCAGCAGCCATTCTGGACTAGCGGGAGGGTACGAGCAGTACTTC.

The chain is built from TRBV19 and TRBJ1-1; D remains unclear. Trimming cost V 7 bases and J 1 base, with 13 bases left between them. Germline loops: CDR1 LNHDA, CDR2 SQIVND (reference sequence). The CDR3 extends over 14 amino acids. The CDR3 DNA sequence: TGTGCCAGTAAGTATCCAGTCCCGAACACTGAAGCTTTCTTT. Translated, it gives CASKYPVPNTEAFF.

The chain couples TRBV4-3 to TRBJ2-5; D ambiguous. V shed 0 bases and J shed 1 base, with 9 bases lying between them. Per germline, CDR1 LGHNA and CDR2 YSLEER. This CDR3 is built from 15 residues. CDR3 sequence reads: CASSQDRLRQETQYF. DNA of the CDR3: TGCGCCAGCAGCCAAGATCGGCTCCGCCAAGAGACCCAGTACTTC.

CDR3 in DNA: TGTGCCAGCTCACCACCGGGGGCAGGGAAGGGATCACCCCTCCACTTT. Translating it yields CASSPPGAGKGSPLHF. The gene calls are TRBV18 and TRBJ1-6, with a tentative D call TRBD1 (6 bases). CDR3 size: 16 residues. V lost 0 bases and J lost 10, with 16 bases in between. The germline V gene has CDR1 KGHSH and CDR2 LQKENI.

This chain joins TRBV7-2 and TRBJ2-5, with TRBD1 as a possible D gene (6 bases). The V gene's germline CDR1 is SGHTA and CDR2 FQGNSA. CDR3 length equals 13 residues. V was clipped by 4 bases and J by 5 bases, with 11 bases between them. CDR3 DNA sequence: TGTGCCAGCAGCTGGAATCAGGGGGAGACCCAGTACTTC. Encoded protein: CASSWNQGETQYF.

V and J are TRBV5-4 and TRBJ2-2; 11 nucleotides match TRBD1. Germline loops: CDR1 SGHNT, CDR2 YYREEE (reference sequence). The CDR3 loop spans 15 amino acids. Trimming at V came to 6 bases and at J to 8 bases, leaving 9 bases not matched to a gene. CDR3 bases: TGTGCCAGCAACCTACGGACAGGGGGCACAGGGGAGCTGTTTTTT. Protein: CASNLRTGGTGELFF.

This clone has just one count. The chain carries TRBV10-3 and TRBJ2-2; 15 positions match TRBD2. This CDR3 has 19 residues. Germline loops: CDR1 ENHRY, CDR2 SYGVKD. V lost 10 bases to trimming and J lost 1 base; unmatched junction nucleotides: 13. The CDR3 here is CATRRTSGRVSGNTGELFF. The CDR3 coding sequence is TGTGCCACCCGTCGGACTAGCGGGAGGGTGAGTGGGAACACCGGGGAGCTGTTTTTT.

This clone came up once. The genes are TRBV5-8 and TRBJ2-7; 9 bases are shared with TRBD1. CDR3 size: 14 residues. Per germline, CDR1 SGHTS and CDR2 YDEGEE. Unmatched junction bases numbered 6, after V lost 2 bases and J lost 6 bases. The CDR3: CASSFRDRVAEQYF. The CDR3 nucleotides read TGTGCCAGCAGCTTTAGGGACAGGGTGGCCGAGCAGTACTTC.

The gene calls are TRBV7-9 and TRBJ2-7; TRBD1 aligns across 9 bases. CDR3 length: 13 residues. Germline V CDR1 and CDR2: SEHNR, FQNEAQ (reference sequence). The J segment lost 3 bases and the V segment lost 5 bases, leaving 2 bases of the junction unmatched. CDR3 loop: CASSTGQGYEQYF. Here the CDR3 DNA reads TGTGCCAGCAGCACGGGACAGGGCTACGAGCAGTACTTC.

The gene calls are TRBV24-1 and TRBJ1-5; TRBD1 aligns across 8 bases. This CDR3 has 14 residues. J lost 5 bases, V lost 5 bases, and 4 bases had no gene match. Germline V lookup: CDR1 KGHDR, CDR2 SFDVKD. In nucleotides, the CDR3 is TGTGCCACCAGTGCGCCAGGGGGCGATCAGCCCCAGCATTTT. Encoded protein: CATSAPGGDQPQHF.

The chain joins TRBV2 to TRBJ1-4; the D is unclear. There are 11 residues in the CDR3. Trimming removed 2 bases at V and 10 bases at J, with 5 bases between. CDR1 SNHLY and CDR2 FYNNEI come from the germline V gene. CDR3 bases: TGTGCCAGCAGTGAATTTGGAAAACTGTTTTTT. Protein product: CASSEFGKLFF.

The V and J genes are TRBV7-9 and TRBJ1-4; 8 bases are a match to TRBD1. The length of the CDR3 is 14 residues. Germline V gives CDR1 SEHNR, CDR2 FQNEAQ (reference sequence). V was clipped by 5 bases and J by 10 bases; unmatched bases: 9. The DNA of the CDR3 is TGTGCCAGCAGCCGCGGACAGGGAGTCAGAAAACTGTTTTTT. This translates into CASSRGQGVRKLFF.

The rearrangement joins TRBV5-1 to TRBJ2-2; the D call may be TRBD1 or TRBD2 (5 bases each). This CDR3 comprises 16 residues. Trimming left V 3 bases short and J 0 bases short, with 12 bases between. Germline V lookup: CDR1 SGHRS, CDR2 YFSETQ. The CDR3 loop reads CASSYRDVSNTGELFF. Here the CDR3 DNA reads TGCGCCAGCAGCTACCGGGACGTGTCGAACACCGGGGAGCTGTTTTTT.

V usage is TRBV11-2 and J usage is TRBJ2-3; 9 bases match TRBD1. This CDR3 region has 15 residues. The germline CDR1 and CDR2 sequences are SGHAT and FQNNGV. The trim removed 5 bases at V and 4 bases at J, leaving 7 bases unmatched. This chain's CDR3 is CASSPGQGSSDTQYF. The CDR3 DNA reads TGTGCCAGCAGCCCTGGACAGGGGTCGTCAGATACGCAGTATTTT.

This chain uses TRBV28 with TRBJ1-5; TRBD1 might be the D (5 bases). Trimming shortened V by 5 bases and J by 6 bases, and 8 bases separated the two germline ends. The CDR3 has 12 residues. Germline V gene data show CDR1 as MDHEN and CDR2 as SYDVKM. The CDR3 DNA reads TGTGCCAGCAGTCCCCAGGGTCAGCCCCAGCATTTT. Residues: CASSPQGQPQHF.

The chain has TRBV2 and TRBJ1-1, with D hard to call. Trimming removed 6 bases at V and 12 bases at J, with 17 bases between. The CDR3 spans 12 residues. Germline CDR1 is SNHLY and CDR2 is FYNNEI. The CDR3 loop is CASSREELRSFF. CDR3 in DNA: TGTGCCAGCAGCCGGGAGGAATTGAGGTCTTTCTTT.

This clone was found a few times. This chain's CDR3 is CASSLGQSTGELFF. The CDR3 region has the DNA TGTGCCAGCTCATTAGGACAGTCCACCGGGGAGCTGTTTTTT. This chain uses TRBV18 with TRBJ2-2; weak D call: TRBD1 (6 bases). Germline CDR1 reads KGHSH; CDR2 reads LQKENI. Trimming cost V 5 bases and J 4 bases, with 11 bases left between them. The CDR3 totals 14 residues. Full variable domain (remainder filled in from reference TRBV18 and TRBJ2-2): NAGVMQNPRHLVRRRGQEARLRCSPMKGHSHVYWYRQLPEEGLKFMVYLQKENIIDESGMPKERFSAEFPKEGPSILRIQQVVRGDSAAYFCASSLGQSTGELFFGEGSRLTVL.